One and the same sample provided the 8 T cell receptor beta chains below, sequenced in a study of shared clonotypes between healthy human individuals. Some clones are missing from TCRdb's copy, which holds only in-frame ones; the method was immunoSEQ multiplex PCR. The table shows 2 million to 3 million clones, with 80% to 95% occurring only once. The sequenced sample consisted of naive CD4+ T cells from PBMCs. Subset denoted: CD45RA+ positively selected. These receptors were collected from a man younger than 30 in good health. Some clones in this sample may be carry-over from other donors' samples.

The chain employs TRBV7-2 and TRBJ1-3; the D gene is possibly TRBD1 (5 bases). The CDR3 has 15 residues. Trimming took 1 base from V and 4 from J, leaving 11 bases between them. CDR1 SGHTA and CDR2 FQGNSA come from the germline V gene. DNA for the CDR3: TGTGCCAGCAGCTTAGTTGTCCAGGGCGGAAACACCATATATTTT. Its translation is CASSLVVQGGNTIYF.

The genes are TRBV29-1 and TRBJ2-5; TRBD2 agrees at 8 bases. V shed 5 bases, J shed 4 bases, and the junction held 6 bases outside the gene matches. CDR1 and CDR2 (germline): SQVTM, ANQGSEA. This CDR3 has 13 residues. CDR3 amino acids: CSVSGRALETQYF. As DNA, the CDR3 is TGCAGCGTTTCCGGGAGGGCTTTAGAGACCCAGTACTTC. The entire variable domain, with the rest obtained from reference TRBV29-1 and TRBJ2-5, is as follows: SAVISQKPSRDICQRGTSLTIQCQVDSQVTMMFWYRQQPGQSLTLIATANQGSEATYESGFVIDKFPISRPNLTFSTLTVSNMSPEDSSIYLCSVSGRALETQYFGPGTRLLVL.

The rearrangement joins TRBV28 to TRBJ1-2, with 7 bases matching TRBD1. V lost 5 bases and J lost 8; bases outside the gene matches: 8. Looked up from germline, CDR1 is MDHEN and CDR2 is SYDVKM. This CDR3 contains 13 residues. CDR3 bases: TGTGCCAGCAGTGATCCTAGGGGGCAAGGCTACACCTTC. Residues: CASSDPRGQGYTF.

About this clone: At one boundary the junction diverges from the germline segment, which might be a read error. The genes are TRBV7-2 and TRBJ2-1; no reliable D call. The germline CDR1 and CDR2 sequences are SGHTA and FQGNSA. The CDR3 is 14 residues long. The CDR3 region has the DNA TGTGCCAGCAGCTTAGCGTCCCCCTATACAATGCCGCTCTTC. Its translation: CASSLASPYTMPLF.

V usage is TRBV5-5 and J usage is TRBJ2-3; no definite D call. Trimming cost V 1 base and J 4 bases, with 10 bases left between them. The CDR3 consists of 14 residues. Germline V gene data show CDR1 as SGHKS and CDR2 as YYEKEE (reference sequence). In nucleotides, the CDR3 is TGTGCCAGCAGCTTGTTAGTAGTGGCAGATACGCAGTATTTT. Its translation is CASSLLVVADTQYF.

The J gene is TRBJ2-5, the V gene TRBV6-6, with D possibly being TRBD1 (6 bases). CDR1 and CDR2 (germline): MNHNY, SVGAGI (reference sequence). The CDR3 totals 14 residues. The V end lost 5 bases, the J end lost 1 base, and 11 bases lay between the germline ends. CDR3 coding DNA: TGTGCCAGCAGTACTCTCAGGGGCCAAGAGACCCAGTACTTC. It yields the protein CASSTLRGQETQYF.

Remarks on this clone: The sample carries other DNA sequences with the same CDR3. The rearrangement links TRBV18 to TRBJ2-3; no firm D call. The germline CDR1 and CDR2 sequences are KGHSH and LQKENI. Trimming shortened V by 2 bases and J by 2 bases, and 5 bases separated the two germline ends. This CDR3 spans 13 amino acids. This chain's CDR3 is CASSPGPTDTQYF. DNA of the CDR3: TGTGCCAGCTCACCAGGGCCCACAGATACGCAGTATTTT.

This clone was detected only once. V is TRBV28 and J is TRBJ2-1; 9 positions match TRBD2. J was trimmed by 10 bases and V by 5 bases; bases with no gene match: 15. This CDR3 contains 16 residues. CDR1 MDHEN and CDR2 SYDVKM come from the germline V gene. CDR3 loop: CASSHGGLAGVREQFF. In nucleotides, the CDR3 is TGTGCCAGCAGTCACGGGGGGTTAGCGGGAGTGCGGGAGCAGTTCTTC.